This T cell receptor (beta chain) is from a study of cytomegalovirus exposure and HLA in healthy donors. Study-level points and caveats: In all likelihood, a cluster of highly shared sequence variants was a sequencing artifact. With DRB1 most and HLA-C fewest, TCR association rates differed between HLA loci in a later analysis. Among donors in an Asian-associated ancestry cluster, a later analysis reportedly found fewer N-insertions than the roughly 610-donor mean. Based on reports, TCR beta sequences accurately predicted HLA-A and HLA-B alleles for most subjects.

Germline V CDR1 and CDR2: SGHVS, FQNEAQ. The CDR3 runs 12 residues. The V gene end was trimmed by 4 bases and the J gene end by 8 bases; junction bases not matched to a gene: 2. With 60 Vbeta and 13 Jbeta primers, the PCR was carried out. Only in-frame clones appear in the TCRdb table, and some are missing; sequencing was by immunoSEQ multiplex PCR. The sample carries 150,000 to 200,000 clones, roughly 80% recorded once. A word on this clone: What it binds is unknown.

The chain has TRBV7-8 and TRBJ1-1; 9 positions match TRBD1. The source of this sequence is a female donor in good health and CMV-seronegative. The specimen was PBMCs. CDR3 bases: TGTGCCAGCAGCTCTGGGACAGGGGAAGCTTTCTTT. Protein product: CASSSGTGEAFF.